This TCR beta chain was found in a study of T cells in Graves' hyperthyroidism and ophthalmopathy. There were TCR beta CDR3 regions amplified from RNA transcripts. The HTBI set primed first-round TCR CDR3 RT-PCR. TCRdb reanalysed the multiplex PCR reads using MiXCR and keeps one entry per CDR3 protein. The sample shows 500,000 to 650,000 distinct CDR3 sequences, just under 20% of them seen only once. This clonotype was recorded many times. PBMCs came from roughly 10 ml fresh peripheral blood. V was pared by 7 bases and J by 7 bases, with 14 bases between. Looked up from germline, CDR1 is MDHEN and CDR2 is SYDVKM. This CDR3 region has 13 residues.

This receptor was taken from a man aged 35 to 55 with Graves' ophthalmopathy. The material sequenced was blood. This chain uses TRBV28 with TRBJ2-1; D possibly corresponds to TRBD2 (6 bases). CDR3 nucleotides: TGTGCCAGCACCTCCGGGACTCCTAATGAGCAGTTCTTC. This encodes CASTSGTPNEQFF.